This TCR beta chain was found in a study of technical replicates of blood from a few donors. Sequencing used immunoSEQ multiplex PCR; TCRdb keeps in-frame clones, though not all of them. The data hold more than 50,000 clones, with about 86% observed a single time. The sequence came from a human donor in good health. Some clones in this sample may be carry-over from other donors' samples. Sequencing was carried out using PBMCs.

CDR3: CASSQTTGSGETQYF. The CDR3 DNA reads as TGTGCCAGCAGCCAAACGACAGGATCGGGAGAGACCCAGTACTTC. The chain combines TRBV14 with TRBJ2-5; a weak D match, TRBD1 (6 bases). Looked up from germline, CDR1 is SGHDN and CDR2 is FVKESK. V was trimmed by 2 bases and J by 4 bases, leaving 14 bases between them. The CDR3 consists of 15 residues.